A single T cell receptor beta chain is shown here with its context. As yet, its antigen is unknown. Measured with immunoSEQ multiplex PCR; TCRdb has only the in-frame clones, and not every one. Counted here are 90,000 to 120,000 clones, under 95% occurring once; the ten biggest clones make up about 20%. These data belong to a study of T cell responses to AZD1222 COVID-19 vaccine. Overall study context: Second-dose timings of about 4 or about 12 weeks were pooled. Whole-study findings and limits: Variant regions that are unmutated are reportedly the target of nearly half of spike-specific TCRs. Donors were mostly white British, more females; clonal diversity possibly underestimated. A rise in Spike-specific TCR breadth and depth followed two AZD1222 doses.

The CDR3 contains 15 residues. Germline CDR1 LNHDA, CDR2 SQIVND (reference sequence). The V end was cut by 6 bases, the J end by 6 bases, with 15 bases between. The sequence was collected from an adult in good health. This specimen was peripheral blood, taken on day 0 of AZD1222 vaccination. The chain couples TRBV19 to TRBJ1-6; TRBD1 is a possible D gene (6 bases). CDR3 DNA sequence: TGTGCCAGTAGCCCACCCGGACAGCGTAATTCACCCCTCCACTTT. Its translation: CASSPPGQRNSPLHF.